This passage covers 10 T cell receptor beta chains from one sample sequenced in a study of monozygotic twins with cystic fibrosis. Repertoires were generated with immunoSEQ multiplex PCR, while TCRdb's copy carries only in-frame clones and drops some. Of approximately 25,000 clones in the sample, less than 95% were seen once. The sequencing sample was made of blood. All receptors come from a girl under 10 years old with cystic fibrosis.

The chain is built from TRBV6-5 and TRBJ1-6; D might be TRBD1 (5 bases). Germline V gene data show CDR1 as MNHEY and CDR2 as SVGAGI. V shed 6 bases and J shed 4 bases, with 10 bases lying between them. This CDR3 contains 14 residues. CDR3 region: CASSPGDYNSPLHF. In DNA, the CDR3 is TGTGCCAGCAGCCCGGGGGATTATAATTCACCCCTCCACTTT.

CDR3 sequence reads: CASSFPASTGLYGYTF. The DNA of the CDR3 is TGTGCCAGCAGCTTCCCAGCTTCGACAGGGCTCTATGGCTACACCTTC. The V and J genes are TRBV5-6 and TRBJ1-2, with 7 bases aligning to TRBD1. The length of the CDR3 is 16 residues. Germline V CDR1 and CDR2: SGHDT, YYEEEE. V dropped 2 bases and J dropped 4; count of bases not matched to a gene: 11.

CDR3 sequence reads: CASRGGFSGANVLTF. CDR3 DNA sequence: TGTGCCAGCAGGGGCGGGTTCTCCGGGGCCAACGTCCTGACTTTC. The chain is built from TRBV5-4 and TRBJ2-6, with D perhaps matching TRBD2 (5 bases). This CDR3 comprises 15 residues. Germline loops: CDR1 SGHNT, CDR2 YYREEE (reference sequence). Deletions cut 5 bases from V and 4 bases from J, with 13 bases between.

This rearrangement joins TRBV6-5 to TRBJ1-5, with no clear D. The length of the CDR3 is 13 residues. Looked up from germline, CDR1 is MNHEY and CDR2 is SVGAGI. V shed 4 bases and J shed 5 bases, with 9 bases lying between them. The CDR3 DNA is TGTGCCAGCAGTTCAACAGAGGATCAGCCCCAGCATTTT. This gives the protein CASSSTEDQPQHF.

This clone was counted a single time. This chain links TRBV18 with TRBJ2-7; 12 bases are a match to TRBD2. Germline loops: CDR1 KGHSH, CDR2 LQKENI. V trimming: 5 bases; J trimming: 7 bases; junction bases outside the gene matches: 9. This CDR3 is built from 15 residues. CDR3 nucleotides: TGTGCCAGCTCAACCGGACTAGCGGGGCTTGGGGAGCAGTACTTC. Protein: CASSTGLAGLGEQYF.

The chain has TRBV6-5 and TRBJ2-7; tentatively, D is TRBD2 (6 bases). Germline V lookup: CDR1 MNHEY, CDR2 SVGAGI. Trimming pared 8 bases from V and 4 bases from J, leaving 18 bases between. The CDR3 runs to 14 residues. The CDR3, as DNA: TGTGCCAGCGAGAGGCGGGGCGGTGTGTACGAGCAGTACTTC. Protein product: CASERRGGVYEQYF.

With respect to this clone: One end of the junction fails to match germline, which may point to a read error. The J gene is TRBJ1-2, the V gene TRBV7-2; no clear D gene. The CDR3 consists of 10 residues. Looked up from germline, CDR1 is SGHTA and CDR2 is FQGNSA. The CDR3 nucleotides are TGTGCCAGCAGCTTAGTCGGAGTATTCTTC. Translation: CASSLVGVFF.

The chain combines TRBV4-3 with TRBJ1-4; TRBD1 aligns across 7 bases. This CDR3 spans 16 amino acids. After removal of 0 bases from V and 8 bases from J, the junction contained 9 bases not matched to a gene. Germline-derived CDR1 and CDR2 are LGHNA and YSLEER. In nucleotides, the CDR3 is TGCGCCAGCAGCCAAGATTTGTGGCAGGGGGTCGAAAAACTGTTTTTT. Encoded protein: CASSQDLWQGVEKLFF.

The chain recombines TRBV29-1 with TRBJ2-7; D gene ambiguous. V lost 4 bases and J 5 bases, leaving 12 bases between the germline ends. The CDR3 has 12 amino acids. CDR1 is SQVTM and CDR2 is ANQGSEA in the germline V gene. CDR3 sequence: CSVASIHDEQYF. The CDR3 nucleotides read TGCAGCGTTGCCTCTATTCACGACGAGCAGTACTTC.

V usage is TRBV7-2 and J usage is TRBJ2-4; 12 positions agree with TRBD2. This CDR3 has 16 residues. J was trimmed by 0 bases and V by 3 bases; bases with no gene match: 0. Germline values: CDR1 SGHTA, CDR2 FQGNSA. The CDR3 nucleotides read TGTGCCAGCAGCTTGACTAGCGGGAGAGCCAAAAACATTCAGTACTTC. Translation gives CASSLTSGRAKNIQYF.